This T cell receptor beta chain was sequenced in a study of siplizumab effects on memory and regulatory T cells (dated by TCRdb to between 2019 and 2020). About the full investigation: The effect of the anti-CD2 antibody siplizumab on alloreactive T-cell subsets was examined in allogeneic mixed lymphocyte reactions constructed from human PBMCs.

Sorted unstimulated T cells, along with proliferating T cells recovered from mixed lymphocyte reactions, underwent TCRbeta CDR3 sequencing. Fresh whole blood from ten HLA-typed healthy donors was used as the source from which PBMCs were isolated. Unstimulated CD4+ non-regulatory T cells were FACS-sorted to map the origin of alloreactive clones. The full study reports these points: In reactions with siplizumab, an average of 68.8% of mappable alloreactive CD4+ clones were Treg-derived, compared with 25% to 30% in control reactions. Whether proliferating Tregs from siplizumab cultures actually had suppressive function was not functionally confirmed. Because sequences at frequencies below about 10^-5 were poorly captured, only a minor fraction of alloreactive clones could be mapped back to unstimulated subsets. Siplizumab significantly reduced the cumulative frequency of alloreactive sequences traceable to unstimulated CD4+ memory T cells. About 75-95% of proliferating CD4+ or CD8+ clones could not be given a naive or memory phenotype. Compared with memory T cells, unstimulated naive T cells appeared more diverse, and naive cells seemed to make a substantial contribution to the alloresponse.

Libraries were constructed by the immunoSEQ multiplex PCR assay. Approximately 100,000 TCR templates per sample were assayed on the deep sequencing platform. Genomic DNA extracted from sorted T cells was used for TCRbeta CDR3 sequencing. For the original study's pipeline: The R programming language was used for the clonal analysis of the TCRbeta CDR3 data. Unstimulated samples were compared with post-reaction CFSE-low samples to define alloreactive CD4+ and CD8+ clones. Alloreactive CD4+ clones were assigned to regulatory or non-regulatory origin by matching sequences to sorted unstimulated Treg and non-Treg repertoires. TCRdb took this table from immuneACCESS and kept in-frame rearrangements with V and J called. Such tables lack part of the clones; where checked against another copy, unresolved V genes explain under half of the gap, and the rest is unexplained. The D gene and trimming were derived from the DNA, and the V and J assignments and clone size from that table. The sample table shows 100,000 or so clones, and 93% are seen once. Over 0.15% of the sample comes from the top ten.

Note on this clone: Its antigen is not yet known. No per-base quality is available; no much larger clone lies one base away.

Based on the germline V gene, the CDR1 and CDR2 sequences are SGDLS and YYNGEE. The CDR3 spans 14 residues, from the cysteine through the phenylalanine. Only the CDR3 part of the read is kept: 42 bases, read in frame from the first base. The V end loses 2 bases and the J end loses 4 bases, and a stretch of 12 bases separates them. The sample taken for sequencing was non-Treg CD4+ T cells sorted from blood. The cell subset or site label for this specimen denotes: FACS-sorted unstimulated CD4+ non-regulatory T cells. The sequence joins TRBV9 to TRBJ1-1, with the D gene too uncertain to name. The clonotype comes from a human donor in good health. CDR3 region: CASSVVTVSTEAFF. The nucleotide sequence is given as TGTGCCAGCAGCGTCGTCACGGTCTCCACTGAAGCTTTCTTT.